A single sample gave rise to the 21 T cell receptor beta chains below, sequenced in a study of blood T cell repertoires in COVID-19. The data were produced by immunoSEQ multiplex PCR, yet TCRdb's version contains in-frame clones alone and is incomplete. The sample includes under 250,000 clones, 86% of them seen just once. The sequencing sample was made of peripheral blood. These receptors were collected from a woman aged 55-70 years who had recovered from COVID-19.

V and J are TRBV28 and TRBJ1-1; D remains ambiguous. The CDR3 is 13 amino acids. The V gene's germline CDR1 is MDHEN and CDR2 SYDVKM. Trimming left V 5 bases short and J 6 bases short, with 13 bases between. The chain's CDR3 is CASSTGRRSEAFF. The CDR3, as DNA: TGTGCCAGCAGTACTGGACGGAGGTCTGAAGCTTTCTTT.

Only one count was recorded for this clone. The V call is TRBV27, the J call TRBJ2-1; D is perhaps TRBD1 (6 bases). The CDR3 covers 16 residues. CDR1 is MNHEY, CDR2 SMNVEV, per germline (reference sequence). V lost 7 bases, J lost 0 bases, and 16 bases lay in between. The CDR3 is CASKTIGTLSYNEQFF. CDR3 sequence (DNA): TGTGCCAGCAAGACAATCGGGACACTCTCCTACAATGAGCAGTTCTTC.

Worth noting for this clone: In the same sample, other DNA sequences code for this CDR3. The gene calls are TRBV7-2 and TRBJ1-3, with unresolved D. Germline CDR1 SGHTA, CDR2 FQGNSA. V lost 3 bases and J 0 bases, leaving 6 bases between the germline ends. CDR3 length equals 14 residues. Written as DNA, the CDR3 is TGTGCCAGCAGCTTCTCCCTCTCTGGAAACACCATATATTTT. Protein: CASSFSLSGNTIYF.

The chain is built from TRBV5-1 and TRBJ2-5, with 11 bases lining up with TRBD1. CDR1 is SGHRS and CDR2 is YFSETQ in the germline V gene. With V trimmed by 4 bases and J by 4 bases, 3 bases remained unmatched. The CDR3 runs 14 residues. CDR3 in DNA: TGCGCCAGCAGCGGGACAGGGGGTACAGAGACCCAGTACTTC. This encodes CASSGTGGTETQYF.

The chain joins TRBV25-1 to TRBJ2-4, with TRBD1 identical over 12 bases. This CDR3 spans 18 amino acids. V shed 8 bases, J shed 0 bases, and the junction held 11 bases outside the gene matches. Germline CDR1 is MGHDK and CDR2 is SYGVNS. The CDR3: CASPDGDRGPVAKNIQYF. Here the CDR3 DNA reads TGTGCCAGCCCCGACGGGGACAGGGGGCCAGTAGCCAAAAACATTCAGTACTTC.

V gene TRBV5-1 combines with J gene TRBJ2-6, with D uncertain. This CDR3 contains 14 residues. Trimming took 6 bases from V and 0 from J, leaving 7 bases between them. Germline CDR1 SGHRS, CDR2 YFSETQ. In DNA form, the CDR3 reads TGCGCCAGCACGTGGCCCTCTGGGGCCAACGTCCTGACTTTC. Translated: CASTWPSGANVLTF.

This rearrangement joins TRBV5-4 to TRBJ2-5; D unclear. V was clipped by 0 bases and J by 5 bases, with 8 bases between them. The CDR3 extends over 13 amino acids. Germline CDR1 and CDR2: SGHNT and YYREEE (reference sequence). The DNA of the CDR3 is TGTGCCAGCAGCTTGGGATTTGAGGAGACCCAGTACTTC. Its translation: CASSLGFEETQYF.

CDR3 nucleotide sequence: TGTGCCAGCAGCCCCCGGACTAGCGGGGGGAACTACTACGAGCAGTACTTC. Its protein is CASSPRTSGGNYYEQYF. The chain couples TRBV7-3 to TRBJ2-7; 14 bases map to TRBD2. V trimming: 5 bases; J trimming: 3 bases; junction bases outside the gene matches: 9. Germline V gene lookup returns CDR1 SGHTA and CDR2 FQGTGA. The CDR3 contains 17 residues. The entire variable domain, with the rest obtained from reference TRBV7-3 and TRBJ2-7, is as follows: GAGVSQTPSNKVTEKGKYVELRCDPISGHTALYWYRQSLGQGPEFLIYFQGTGAADDSGLPNDRFFAVRPEGSVSTLKIQRTERGDSAVYLCASSPRTSGGNYYEQYFGPGTRLTVT.

The V call is TRBV19, the J call TRBJ1-5; D remains unclear. The length of the CDR3 is 14 residues. Germline assignment: CDR1 LNHDA and CDR2 SQIVND (reference sequence). V was pared by 3 bases and J by 7 bases, with 13 bases between. The CDR3, as DNA: TGTGCCAGTAGTATTAGCGGGGATTGGCAGCCCCAGCATTTT. Its translation is CASSISGDWQPQHF.

V gene TRBV28 combines with J gene TRBJ2-7; D unresolved. This CDR3 contains 13 residues. CDR1 is MDHEN, CDR2 SYDVKM, per germline. Trimming pared 2 bases from V and 2 bases from J, leaving 7 bases between. CDR3 residues: CASSLVTPYEQYF. In DNA form, the CDR3 reads TGTGCCAGCAGTTTAGTGACACCCTACGAGCAGTACTTC.

The CDR3 loop reads CASLGTSVYNEQFF. CDR3 bases: TGTGCCAGCCTCGGGACTAGCGTCTACAATGAGCAGTTCTTC. This chain links TRBV28 with TRBJ2-1; 10 bases map to TRBD2. The J segment lost 3 bases and the V segment lost 8 bases, leaving 4 bases of the junction unmatched. The CDR3 consists of 14 residues. The germline gives CDR1 MDHEN, CDR2 SYDVKM.

CDR3 protein: CATRDRGRHEKLFF. The CDR3 region has the DNA TGTGCCACCAGGGACAGGGGTCGGCATGAAAAACTGTTTTTT. This chain links TRBV24-1 with TRBJ1-4, with 9 bases lining up with TRBD1. This CDR3 has 14 amino acids. CDR1 KGHDR and CDR2 SFDVKD come from the germline V gene. Germline trimming cut 7 bases from V and 6 bases from J; bases unmatched to any gene: 5.

This chain joins TRBV5-4 and TRBJ1-1, with D possibly matching TRBD1 (5 bases). Germline V gene lookup returns CDR1 SGHNT and CDR2 YYREEE (reference sequence). CDR3 length: 15 amino acids. V lost 4 bases and J lost 0, with 13 bases in between. The DNA of the CDR3 is TGTGCCAGCAGCCGGCAGGGTTTCATGAACACTGAAGCTTTCTTT. Its translation is CASSRQGFMNTEAFF.

The rearrangement joins TRBV19 to TRBJ1-1, with TRBD1 as a possible D gene (5 bases). V was trimmed by 4 bases and J by 4 bases, leaving 22 bases between them. The CDR3 loop spans 17 amino acids. Germline lookup yields CDR1 LNHDA and CDR2 SQIVND (reference sequence). CDR3: CASSTRRAQGNGTEAFF. Here the CDR3 DNA reads TGTGCCAGTAGTACCCGCCGGGCCCAGGGTAATGGCACTGAAGCTTTCTTT.

The chain recombines TRBV20-1 with TRBJ1-1, with D tentatively TRBD1 (6 bases). Germline CDR1 DFQATT, CDR2 SNEGSKA (reference sequence). The CDR3 runs to 11 residues. CDR3 loop: CRGALNTEAFF. The CDR3 DNA reads as TGCAGGGGGGCATTGAACACTGAAGCTTTCTTT.

The chain has TRBV10-3 and TRBJ1-2; 7 bases agree with TRBD1. CDR1 ENHRY and CDR2 SYGVKD come from the germline V gene. The CDR3 has 14 amino acids. Unmatched junction bases numbered 7, after V lost 3 bases and J lost 6 bases. In DNA form, the CDR3 reads TGTGCCATCAGTGACAGACAGGGTAGTGATGGCTACACCTTC. Its translation: CAISDRQGSDGYTF.

V gene TRBV7-2 combines with J gene TRBJ2-7; no clear D gene. The germline gives CDR1 SGHTA, CDR2 FQGNSA. V dropped 2 bases and J dropped 2 bases, with 10 bases sitting between them. This CDR3 has 14 residues. CDR3 in DNA: TGTGCCAGCAGCTTAATTTCTCTCGCCTACGAGCAGTACTTC. Residues: CASSLISLAYEQYF.

The genes are TRBV11-3 and TRBJ2-2, with D possibly matching TRBD1 (6 bases). Per germline, CDR1 SGHNT and CDR2 YENEEA. CDR3 length equals 12 residues. With 5 bases removed from V and 6 bases from J, the gap between germline ends came to 7 bases. Here the CDR3 reads CASSRTAGELFF. The CDR3 coding sequence is TGTGCCAGCAGCAGGACAGCCGGGGAGCTGTTTTTT.

This clone has just one count. The rearrangement uses TRBV5-4 and TRBJ2-3; 11 bases fit TRBD2. The CDR3 sequence is 15 residues long. The V gene end was trimmed by 4 bases and the J gene end by 4 bases; junction bases not matched to a gene: 5. Germline lookup yields CDR1 SGHNT and CDR2 YYREEE (reference sequence). Written as DNA, the CDR3 is TGTGCCAGCAGCCCTAGCGGGGGGCAGCCAGATACGCAGTATTTT. Its translation: CASSPSGGQPDTQYF.

The chain has TRBV6-6 and TRBJ1-1, with D possibly TRBD1 on 5 matching bases. Germline CDR1 reads MNHNY; CDR2 reads SVGAGI (reference sequence). V lost 1 base to trimming and J lost 6 bases, with 12 bases between them. This CDR3 region has 14 residues. CDR3 protein: CASSYFPGRAEAFF. The DNA for the CDR3 is TGTGCCAGCAGTTACTTCCCGGGCAGGGCTGAAGCTTTCTTT.

V usage is TRBV19 and J usage is TRBJ2-7; 9 bases align to TRBD1. Trimming took 6 bases from V and 5 from J; bases not matched to a gene: 8. CDR1 is LNHDA, CDR2 SQIVND, per germline (reference sequence). CDR3 length: 14 residues. The CDR3, as DNA: TGTGCCAGTAGAGACAGGGGGGGGATGGACGAGCAGTACTTC. Protein product: CASRDRGGMDEQYF.